These 19 T cell receptor beta chains share one sample of origin, sequenced in a study of T cell responses to AZD1222 COVID-19 vaccine. The data were produced by immunoSEQ multiplex PCR, yet TCRdb's version contains in-frame clones alone and is incomplete. This table holds 69,000 or so clones, 85% to 90% found once. The sequencing used peripheral blood, collected 28 days after the second dose of the MenACWY control vaccine. The receptors shown here come from an adult who received the MenACWY meningococcal vaccine as a control.

This sequence joins TRBV29-1 and TRBJ1-1, with TRBD1 identical over 7 bases. Per germline, CDR1 SQVTM and CDR2 ANQGSEA. V lost 6 bases, J lost 11 bases, and 6 bases stayed unmatched. CDR3 size: 10 residues. The CDR3 coding sequence is TGCAGCGTGCGAGACAGGGTGGCTTTCTTT. This codes for CSVRDRVAFF.

This chain joins TRBV28 and TRBJ2-3; 14 positions agree with TRBD2. Germline lookup yields CDR1 MDHEN and CDR2 SYDVKM. The V segment lost 2 bases and the J segment 0 bases; nucleotides outside the gene matches: 4. The CDR3 runs to 18 residues. This CDR3 reads CASSLGLAGGVSTDTQYF. CDR3 nucleotide sequence: TGTGCCAGCAGTTTAGGACTAGCGGGAGGCGTTAGCACAGATACGCAGTATTTT.

The rearrangement links TRBV21-1 to TRBJ1-4; TRBD1 was called by the table and not checked on the DNA. TRBV21-1 is termed a pseudogene. The CDR3 has 12 residues. The CDR3 sequence is CASSLYRVGLFF. The CDR3 bases are TGTGCCAGCAGCCTCTACAGGGTCGGACTGTTTTTT.

The chain couples TRBV28 to TRBJ2-2, with 10 bases identical to TRBD1. The CDR3 runs 14 residues. Germline-derived CDR1 and CDR2 are MDHEN and SYDVKM. V lost 5 bases and J lost 9; bases outside the gene matches: 6. The CDR3 is CASSTWTGGRELFF. The DNA of the CDR3 is TGTGCCAGCAGTACCTGGACAGGGGGGCGGGAGCTGTTTTTT.

The chain is built from TRBV28 and TRBJ2-2; 7 positions match TRBD1. J was trimmed by 5 bases and V by 7 bases; bases with no gene match: 7. CDR3 length equals 14 residues. CDR1 and CDR2 (germline): MDHEN, SYDVKM. In DNA form, the CDR3 reads TGTGCCAGCATCTCAGGGGGACGGACCGGGGAGCTGTTTTTT. Its protein product is CASISGGRTGELFF.

This clone was seen only a few times. The CDR3 protein is CASHVGVNMNTEAFF. The CDR3 coding sequence is TGTGCCAGCCACGTCGGAGTAAACATGAACACTGAAGCTTTCTTT. The chain uses TRBV2 and TRBJ1-1; no firm D call. The germline V and J ends were trimmed by 8 bases and 0 bases, with 16 bases remaining between them. The CDR3 runs 15 residues. Germline V gene sequence: CDR1 SNHLY, CDR2 FYNNEI.

The chain employs TRBV30 and TRBJ2-1, with D unresolved. The germline CDR1 and CDR2 sequences are GTSNPN and SVGIG (reference sequence). The V end was cut by 1 base, the J end by 5 bases, with 12 bases between. The CDR3 extends over 14 amino acids. The CDR3 reads CAWSASDYHNEQFF. In DNA form, the CDR3 reads TGTGCCTGGAGTGCCTCCGATTATCACAATGAGCAGTTCTTC.

V gene TRBV10-3 combines with J gene TRBJ2-7; TRBD1 aligns across 10 bases. CDR1 and CDR2 (germline): ENHRY, SYGVKD. The CDR3 length is 17 residues. After removal of 0 bases from V and 3 bases from J, the junction contained 8 bases not matched to a gene. The CDR3 region has the DNA TGTGCCATCAGTGAGTCGAGTGTGGGGACAGGGGACTACGAGCAGTACTTC. Translating it yields CAISESSVGTGDYEQYF.

The chain uses TRBV15 and TRBJ2-1; TRBD2 matches at 7 bases. The germline CDR1 and CDR2 sequences are LNHNV and YYDKDF (reference sequence). This CDR3 contains 14 residues. The V segment lost 5 bases and the J segment 8 bases; nucleotides outside the gene matches: 9. The CDR3 sequence: CATSPREGPHEQFF. The DNA for the CDR3 is TGTGCCACCAGCCCTAGGGAGGGCCCACATGAGCAGTTCTTC. The whole variable domain, filled in from reference TRBV15 and TRBJ2-1, reads DAMVIQNPRYQVTQFGKPVTLSCSQTLNHNVMYWYQQKSSQAPKLLFHYYDKDFNNEADTPDNFQSRRPNTSFCFLDIRSPGLGDTAMYLCATSPREGPHEQFFGPGTRLTVL.

J is TRBJ2-5 and V is TRBV10-1, with D maybe TRBD2 (5 bases). There are 12 residues in the CDR3. V was cut by 5 bases and J by 1 base, with 5 bases left in between. Germline CDR1 WNHNN, CDR2 SYGVQD (reference sequence). CDR3 nucleotide sequence: TGCGCCAGCAGTAGCGGCCAAGAGACCCAGTACTTC. Its translation is CASSSGQETQYF.

Only one count was recorded for this clone. The J gene is TRBJ2-7, the V gene TRBV2; D is unresolved. Germline lookup yields CDR1 SNHLY and CDR2 FYNNEI. V was pared by 6 bases and J by 6 bases, with 12 bases between. The CDR3 is made up of 12 amino acids. Here the CDR3 reads CASSPETAEQYF. The CDR3 nucleotides read TGTGCCAGCAGCCCCGAGACCGCCGAGCAGTACTTC. Full variable domain (rest looked up from reference TRBV2 and TRBJ2-7): EPEVTQTPSHQVTQMGQEVILRCVPISNHLYFYWYRQILGQKVEFLVSFYNNEISEKSEIFDDQFSVERPDGSNFTLKIRSTKLEDSAMYFCASSPETAEQYFGPGTRLTVT.

The count of this clone is one. The V and J genes are TRBV19 and TRBJ2-1; D may be TRBD2 (7 bases). Germline V gene sequence: CDR1 LNHDA, CDR2 SQIVND (reference sequence). Deletions cut 4 bases from V and 6 bases from J, with 16 bases between. CDR3 size: 15 residues. The CDR3 loop is CASSSGGPSRNEQFF. CDR3 DNA: TGTGCCAGTAGTAGCGGGGGCCCCTCCCGCAATGAGCAGTTCTTC.

CDR3 nucleotide sequence: TGTGCCAGCAGCCAAGATGGCGGTTTCAATCAGCCCCAGCATTTT. It specifies CASSQDGGFNQPQHF. V usage is TRBV3-1 (or the pseudogene TRBV3-2) and J usage is TRBJ1-5; unclear D gene. Germline lookup yields CDR1 LGHDT and CDR2 YNNKEL (reference sequence). Deletions cut 0 bases from V and 3 bases from J, with 9 bases between. The CDR3 extends over 15 amino acids.

This sequence joins TRBV23-1 and TRBJ2-3, with D unresolved. TRBV23-1 is labeled an ORF, and its function is uncertain. V lost 1 base, J lost 7 bases, and 9 bases lay in between. The length of the CDR3 is 13 residues. The CDR3 nucleotides are TGCGCCAGCAGTCAATTCTGCAGCCATACGCAGTATTTT. Its translation is CASSQFCSHTQYF.

V gene TRBV9 combines with J gene TRBJ2-1, with D perhaps matching TRBD2 (5 bases). Germline V CDR1 and CDR2: SGDLS, YYNGEE. The CDR3 extends over 16 amino acids. V lost 0 bases and J 6 bases, leaving 16 bases between the germline ends. The CDR3, as DNA: TGTGCCAGCAGCGTAGCTACGGGGTACCCATCCAATGAGCAGTTCTTC. Its protein is CASSVATGYPSNEQFF.

V gene TRBV27 combines with J gene TRBJ1-4, with D uncertain. Germline CDR1 reads MNHEY; CDR2 reads SMNVEV (reference sequence). V lost 3 bases to trimming and J lost 0 bases, with 14 bases between them. The CDR3 spans 17 residues. The CDR3 DNA reads as TGTGCCAGCAGTTTTGTTGGCAGAACGCCAACTAATGAAAAACTGTTTTTT. Amino acids: CASSFVGRTPTNEKLFF.

This clone showed up just once. CDR3 region: CASSLGAETYEQYF. The CDR3 DNA is TGTGCCAGCAGCTTAGGGGCAGAAACCTACGAGCAGTACTTC. This chain joins TRBV7-9 and TRBJ2-7, with D hard to call. Germline V lookup: CDR1 SEHNR, CDR2 FQNEAQ (reference sequence). This CDR3 spans 14 amino acids. V lost 1 base and J 2 bases, leaving 9 bases between the germline ends.

The chain combines TRBV15 with TRBJ2-1; D is unclear. Germline V gives CDR1 LNHNV, CDR2 YYDKDF (reference sequence). V lost 1 base, J lost 0 bases, and 10 bases lay in between. CDR3 length: 16 amino acids. The CDR3 region is CATSRARHSSYNEQFF. Here the CDR3 DNA reads TGTGCCACCAGCAGAGCAAGGCATAGCTCCTACAATGAGCAGTTCTTC.

The chain uses TRBV7-2 and TRBJ1-1, with D hard to call. This CDR3 has 15 residues. Trimming pared 2 bases from V and 10 bases from J, leaving 20 bases between. Germline V gene sequence: CDR1 SGHTA, CDR2 FQGNSA. CDR3 in amino acids: CASSLNPRLHSGAFF. Written as DNA, the CDR3 is TGTGCCAGCAGCTTAAATCCCCGACTCCACTCGGGAGCTTTCTTT.